This T cell receptor beta chain was retrieved from a study of T cells after yellow fever vaccination. The CDR3 is 16 residues long. The V and J ends lost 3 bases and 4 bases, in that order; junction bases with no gene match: 6. Germline CDR1 reads LGHNA; CDR2 reads YSLEER. TCRdb reprocessed the 5' RACE reads with MiXCR, giving one entry per CDR3 protein. The data hold 500,000 to 650,000 distinct CDR3 sequences, with 17% observed a single time. The rearrangement joins TRBV4-3 to TRBJ1-6, with 7 positions matching TRBD1. This sample comprised PBMCs, obtained 5 days after the first yellow fever vaccination. The sequence came from a man aged 18 to 30 who received the YFV17D yellow fever vaccine. The CDR3: CASSQDPTGYNSPLHF. The CDR3 DNA reads as TGCGCCAGCAGCCAGGACCCGACAGGGTATAATTCACCCCTCCACTTT.